This T cell receptor (beta chain) emerged from a study of cytomegalovirus exposure and HLA in healthy donors. Study in general: The study's early data release held roughly 91 million unique TCRs from HLA-typed donors.

The CDR3 sequence is 11 residues long. V gave up 7 bases and J gave up 10 bases; unmatched junction bases: 6. Germline V gene lookup returns CDR1 MNHNY and CDR2 SVGAGI (reference sequence). Healthy donors of bone marrow made up the group. The study ran its PCR with 60 Vbeta and 13 Jbeta primers. Using immunoSEQ multiplex PCR, the repertoire was profiled, and TCRdb retains in-frame clones only, with some absent. The table has about 86,000 clones, 78% seen once. This clonotype was sampled from a male donor in good health and CMV-seropositive. Material: PBMCs. The chain has TRBV6-6 and TRBJ1-1, with 7 bases identical to TRBD1. CDR3 bases: TGTGCCAGCAACGGAGGGGGCGGAGCTTTCTTT. Protein: CASNGGGGAFF.